This section outlines one T cell receptor (beta chain) sequence together with its context. This entry is derived from a study of early T cells in non-severe SARS-CoV-2 infection. The CDR3 runs 13 residues. The V end was cut by 6 bases, the J end by 8 bases, with 16 bases between. One entry per CDR3 protein results from TCRdb running MiXCR on the 5' RACE reads. The sample includes approximately 19,000 distinct CDR3 sequences, 5.9% of them seen just once. Sequencing used whole blood. V usage is TRBV12-3 or TRBV12-4 and J usage is TRBJ1-1; tentatively, D is TRBD1 (6 bases). This receptor was obtained from an adult who was a healthcare worker with PCR-confirmed SARS-CoV-2 infection or an uninfected control (not recorded which). CDR3 amino acids: CASSHSTGYEAFF. CDR3 coding DNA: TGTGCCAGCAGCCATTCGACAGGATACGAAGCTTTCTTT.